This TCR beta chain was sequenced in a study of blood T cell repertoires in COVID-19. For the study at large: The United States, Italy and Spain supplied acute and convalescent COVID-19 samples. Sources were T cells, B-cell-depleted T cells, or PBMCs; the material itself was cDNA or gDNA.

Authors' data handling: It was from reference gene primer amplification that nucleated cell counts were estimated. Using immunoSEQ multiplex PCR, the repertoire was profiled, and TCRdb retains in-frame clones only, with some absent. The DNA was the basis for D and trimming; V, J and clone size are from that table. The sample has under 300,000 clones, approximately 90% seen once. The V and J ends lost 1 base and 4 bases respectively, with 10 bases between them. In germline, CDR1 is SEHNR, CDR2 FQNEAQ (reference sequence). This CDR3 is 14 amino acids long. This clone was recorded once. This chain links TRBV7-9 with TRBJ1-1; D gene uncertain. Sequencing was performed on peripheral blood. The origin of this receptor is a woman aged 40 to 55 with acute or convalescent COVID-19. The CDR3 sequence is CASSLGQVPTEAFF. CDR3 in DNA: TGTGCCAGCAGCTTAGGGCAGGTCCCCACTGAAGCTTTCTTT. The variable domain in full, with the rest retrieved from reference TRBV7-9 and TRBJ1-1, is DTGVSQNPRHKITKRGQNVTFRCDPISEHNRLYWYRQTLGQGPEFLTYFQNEAQLEKSRLLSDRFSAERPKGSFSTLEIQRTEQGDSAMYLCASSLGQVPTEAFFGQGTRLTVV.